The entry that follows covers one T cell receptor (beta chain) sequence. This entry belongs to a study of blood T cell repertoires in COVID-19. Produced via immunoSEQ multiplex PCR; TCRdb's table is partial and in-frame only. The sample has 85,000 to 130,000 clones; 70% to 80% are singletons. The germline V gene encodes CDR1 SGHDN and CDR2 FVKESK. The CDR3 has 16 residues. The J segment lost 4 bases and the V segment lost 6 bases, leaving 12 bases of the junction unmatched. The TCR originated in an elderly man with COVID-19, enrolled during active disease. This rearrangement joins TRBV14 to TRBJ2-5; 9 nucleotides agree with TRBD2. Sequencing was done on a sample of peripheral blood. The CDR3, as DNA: TGTGCCAGCAGTGACCAGAGCGGGAGGTTTGCAGAGACCCAGTACTTC. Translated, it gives CASSDQSGRFAETQYF.